The rows below give T cell receptor beta chains drawn from one sample of a study of cytomegalovirus exposure and HLA in healthy donors. Some clones are missing from TCRdb's copy, which holds only in-frame ones; the method was immunoSEQ multiplex PCR. The table records 25,000 to 35,000 clones, 35% to 50% of them present only once. Specimen: PBMCs. These TCRs come from a woman aged 50 to 65 in good health and CMV-seronegative. Both conserved end residues are part of each CDR3.

length: 13; V: TRBV7-2; CDR3: CASSLGRNYGYTF
length: 15; V: TRBV5-1; CDR3: CASSLARDYNSPLHF
length: 13; V: TRBV2; CDR3: CASRSGQSYEQYF
length: 16; V: TRBV19; CDR3: CASSIWGGRYTNEQFF
length: 15; V: TRBV5-4; CDR3: CASSFGGFMNTEAFF
length: 15; V: TRBV5-6; CDR3: CASSLGAGDTGELFF
length: 14; V: TRBV6-1; CDR3: CARPGQGSNQPQHF
length: 13; V: TRBV5-6; CDR3: CASSLEGGEVQYF
length: 15; V: TRBV5-8; CDR3: CASSYPPGQGYGYTF
length: 16; V: TRBV7-9; CDR3: CASSFRTGGSSYEQYF
length: 16; V: TRBV5-4; CDR3: CASSFDRLGVDYGYTF
length: 15; V: TRBV15; CDR3: CATSRDPTGRQPQHF
length: 13; V: TRBV25-1; CDR3: CASSDPGGNIQYF
length: 14; V: TRBV30; CDR3: CAWNSGNSGNTIYF
length: 11; V: TRBV30; CDR3: CAWVESTEAFF
length: 13; V: TRBV18; CDR3: CASSPGSSNTIYF
length: 16; V: TRBV7-2; CDR3: CASSLVAGSGANVLTF
length: 11; V: TRBV21-1; CDR3: CGPRKRNEQFF
length: 17; V: TRBV27; CDR3: CASSLFPIQGRNTEAFF
length: 12; V: TRBV6-5; CDR3: CASSVQGAEAFF
length: 13; V: TRBV4-1; CDR3: CASSQYEDSPLHF
length: 14; V: TRBV7-9; CDR3: CASSLGATANGYTF
length: 16; V: TRBV19; CDR3: CASSRSGLAGSNEQFF
length: 16; V: TRBV19; CDR3: CASQPLTGGLDQPQHF
length: 11; V: TRBV7-9; CDR3: CASSSQDTQYF
length: 14; V: TRBV11-2; CDR3: CASSPGTSGETQYF
length: 13; V: TRBV5-5; CDR3: CASSLEQGDGYTF
length: 13; V: TRBV2; CDR3: CASVTGRNQPQHF
length: 13; V: TRBV7-6; CDR3: CASSQRGYDEQYF
length: 16; V: TRBV6-5; CDR3: CASSLQGSSYNSPLHF
length: 16; V: TRBV5-8; CDR3: CASSFGARGRTGELFF
length: 17; V: TRBV7-8; CDR3: CASSLAPGGANTGELFF
length: 14; V: TRBV2; CDR3: CASSVYRGDEKLFF
length: 14; V: TRBV29-1; CDR3: CSATEQGSGNTIYF
length: 15; V: TRBV12-5; CDR3: CASALSGGATDTQYF
length: 17; V: TRBV28; CDR3: CASSLWEGQGSGNTIYF
length: 15; V: TRBV28; CDR3: CASNLAGAFINEQFF
length: 13; V: TRBV2; CDR3: CASSPGEQETQYF
length: 11; V: TRBV29-1; CDR3: CSVELEETQYF
length: 15; V: TRBV7-9; CDR3: CASIAGAGDTGELFF
length: 14; V: TRBV7-4; CDR3: CASGHDRVGNEQYF
length: 15; V: TRBV14; CDR3: CASSLTGTGIYGYTF
length: 15; V: TRBV7-9; CDR3: CASSFGQGAAGELFF
length: 13; V: TRBV27; CDR3: CASRRQGEETQYF
length: 15; V: TRBV13; CDR3: CASSLGLEVKETQYF
length: 15; V: TRBV27; CDR3: CASSLFSGRPETQYF
length: 11; V: TRBV7-9; CDR3: CASSLDYEQFF
length: 19; V: TRBV4-2; CDR3: CASSQAHSWTSGRGYEQFF
length: 15; V: TRBV11-2; CDR3: CASSLGLAVTDTQYF
length: 13; V: TRBV12-5; CDR3: CASGLGGVQPQHF
length: 16; V: TRBV2; CDR3: CASSEKGSGRQETQYF
length: 13; V: TRBV19; CDR3: CAGSQQGGYEQYF
length: 17; V: TRBV5-1; CDR3: CASSLEPATITNYGYTF
length: 15; V: TRBV7-8; CDR3: CASSLVAGGGQPQHF
length: 17; V: TRBV5-1; CDR3: CASSPGLAGSSYNEQFF
length: 14; V: TRBV5-1; CDR3: CASSLRTTTDTQYF
length: 17; V: TRBV21-1; CDR3: CASSKAETSGGYYEQYF
length: 16; V: TRBV7-2; CDR3: CASSLTSGRVGGELFF
length: 14; V: TRBV5-5; CDR3: CASSLDRGYNEQFF